A few counts support the clone carrying this T cell receptor (beta chain). TCRdb reprocessed the RT-PCR reads via MiXCR and lists one record per CDR3 protein. The sample consists of approximately 500,000 distinct CDR3 sequences, less than 25% of them appearing once. The data were obtained in a study of response to subunit inactivated influenza vaccine. J was trimmed by 4 bases and V by 6 bases; bases with no gene match: 6. The length of the CDR3 is 16 residues. Germline V gives CDR1 MGHRA, CDR2 YSYEKL. These data also featured in a second study, about T cells expressing NK-cell markers. As reported in that work: UMIs were included in TCR beta cDNA generated by 5'RACE template switching.

The sequenced sample was CD4+ T cells sorted from PBMCs, obtained less than 13 days after vaccination. The gene calls are TRBV4-1 and TRBJ1-6, with 10 bases matching TRBD1. The sequence was obtained from a man aged 45 to 65 who received an inactivated influenza vaccine. The CDR3 DNA sequence: TGCGCCAGCAGTCTAGGACAGGGGGAATATAATTCACCCCTCCACTTT. It is translated as CASSLGQGEYNSPLHF.